Reported below is one TCR beta chain. Its antigen is not known. The data originate from a study of OX40 agonist ivuxolimab in advanced cancers. Sequencing used immunoSEQ multiplex PCR; TCRdb keeps in-frame clones, though not all of them. The repertoire holds fewer than 75,000 clones, with approximately 90% as singletons. In germline, CDR1 is SQVTM, CDR2 ANQGSEA. The CDR3 runs to 13 residues. Trimming stripped 8 bases from V and 3 bases from J, with 14 bases between. Whole-study findings and limits: Among expanded peripheral T cells, antigen specificity went undetermined. Dose levels from 0.1 to 3.0 mg/kg saw CD4+ and CD8+ blood T cells expand clonally by week 6.

It was autoimmune disease history or systemic immunosuppression that excluded patients. Researchers took blood at baseline, on cycle 4 day 1, and on cycle 7 day 1. The receptor was isolated from an adult with an advanced solid tumor such as melanoma, head and neck, liver or kidney cancer. The chain couples TRBV29-1 to TRBJ2-1, with D possibly TRBD2 on 6 matching bases. The material sequenced was CD4+ or CD8+ T cells sorted from blood, taken in a trial of the OX40 agonist ivuxolimab. This chain's CDR3 is CSCTGLHYNEQFF. For the CDR3, the DNA is TGCAGCTGTACGGGACTCCACTACAATGAGCAGTTCTTC.